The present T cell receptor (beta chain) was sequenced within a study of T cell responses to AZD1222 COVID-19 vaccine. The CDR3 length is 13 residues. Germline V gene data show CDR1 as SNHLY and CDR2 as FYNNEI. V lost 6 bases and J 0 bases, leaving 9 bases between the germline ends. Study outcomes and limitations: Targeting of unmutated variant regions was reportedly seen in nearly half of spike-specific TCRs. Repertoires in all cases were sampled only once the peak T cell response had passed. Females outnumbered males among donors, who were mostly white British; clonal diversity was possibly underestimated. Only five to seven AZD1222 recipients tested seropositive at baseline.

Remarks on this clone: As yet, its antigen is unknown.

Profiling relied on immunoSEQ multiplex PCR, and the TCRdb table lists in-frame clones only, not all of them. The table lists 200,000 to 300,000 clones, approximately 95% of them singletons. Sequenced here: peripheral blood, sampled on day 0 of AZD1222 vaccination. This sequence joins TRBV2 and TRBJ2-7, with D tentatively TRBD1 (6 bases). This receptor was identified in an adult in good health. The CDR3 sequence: CASRWDTSYEQYF. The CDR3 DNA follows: TGTGCCAGCAGATGGGACACCTCCTACGAGCAGTACTTC.